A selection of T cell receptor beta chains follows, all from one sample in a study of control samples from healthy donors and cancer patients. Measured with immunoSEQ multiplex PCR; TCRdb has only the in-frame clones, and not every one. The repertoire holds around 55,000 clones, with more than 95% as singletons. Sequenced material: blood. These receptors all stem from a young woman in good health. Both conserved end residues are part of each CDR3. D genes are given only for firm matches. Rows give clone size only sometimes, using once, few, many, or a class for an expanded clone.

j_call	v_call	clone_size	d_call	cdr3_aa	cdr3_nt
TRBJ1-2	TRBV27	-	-	CASSLRQGSYGYTF	TGTGCCAGCAGTCTGCGTCAAGGGTCCTATGGCTACACCTTC
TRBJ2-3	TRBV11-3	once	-	CASSLGGTFTDTQYF	TGTGCCAGCAGCTTAGGGGGGACTTTCACAGATACGCAGTATTTT
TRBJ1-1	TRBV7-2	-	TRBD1	CASSRNRGEAFF	TGTGCCAGCAGCAGAAACAGGGGAGAAGCTTTCTTT
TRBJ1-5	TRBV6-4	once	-	CASSESTHQPQHF	TGTGCCAGCAGTGAATCAACGCATCAGCCCCAGCATTTT
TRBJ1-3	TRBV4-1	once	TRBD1	CASSQVEGQDLKSSGNTIYF	TGCGCCAGCAGCCAAGTTGAGGGACAGGACCTAAAAAGCTCTGGAAACACCATATATTTT
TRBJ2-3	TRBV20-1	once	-	CSAQKTDTQYF	TGCAGTGCTCAAAAAACAGATACGCAGTATTTT
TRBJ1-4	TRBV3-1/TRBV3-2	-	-	CATSGTREKLFF	TGTGCCACCTCCGGGACTCGTGAAAAACTGTTTTTT
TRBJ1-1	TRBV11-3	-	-	CASSPDGTEAFF	TGTGCCAGCAGCCCCGACGGCACTGAAGCTTTCTTT
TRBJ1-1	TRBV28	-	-	CASSLYSTGGAFF	TGTGCCAGCAGTTTATACTCCACAGGTGGGGCTTTCTTT
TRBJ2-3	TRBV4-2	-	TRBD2	CASSQVGWSGGADTQYF	TGTGCCAGCAGCCAAGTAGGTTGGAGCGGGGGAGCAGATACGCAGTATTTT
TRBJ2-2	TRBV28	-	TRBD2	CASSLYATSGITGELFF	TGTGCCAGCAGTTTATACGCGACTAGCGGTATCACCGGGGAGCTGTTTTTT
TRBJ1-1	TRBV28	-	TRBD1	CASGTGGTEAFF	TGTGCCAGCGGAACAGGGGGCACTGAAGCTTTCTTT
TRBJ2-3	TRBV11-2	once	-	CASSPQSWDTQYF	TGTGCCAGCAGCCCACAGTCATGGGATACGCAGTATTTT
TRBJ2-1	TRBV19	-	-	CASSIGWDNEQFF	TGTGCCAGTAGTATAGGGTGGGACAATGAGCAGTTCTTC
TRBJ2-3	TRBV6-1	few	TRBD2	CASSESSGGPDTQYF	TGTGCCAGCAGTGAATCTAGCGGGGGCCCAGATACGCAGTATTTT
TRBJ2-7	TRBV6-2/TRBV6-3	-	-	CASSYTNLHSYEQYF	TGTGCCAGCAGTTACACGAACCTCCACTCCTACGAGCAGTACTTC
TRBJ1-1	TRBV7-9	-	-	CASSTEGGQAFF	TGTGCCAGCAGCACCGAAGGGGGGCAAGCTTTCTTT
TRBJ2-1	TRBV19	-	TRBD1	CASIRATGGGNEQFF	TGTGCCAGTATCAGGGCGACAGGGGGGGGCAATGAGCAGTTCTTC
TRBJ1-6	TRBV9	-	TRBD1	CASSVSGGSTYNSPLHF	TGTGCCAGCAGCGTATCAGGGGGGAGTACCTATAATTCACCCCTCCACTTT
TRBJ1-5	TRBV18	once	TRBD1	CASSQGQVINQPQHF	TGTGCCAGCTCACAGGGACAGGTCATCAATCAGCCCCAGCATTTT
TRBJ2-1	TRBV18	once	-	CASSPVSGNEQFF	TGTGCCAGCTCACCAGTTAGCGGTAATGAGCAGTTCTTC
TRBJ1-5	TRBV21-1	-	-	CASSPRSRDRAGLMSNQPQHF	TGTGCCAGCAGCCCTCGATCGCGGGACAGGGCAGGCCTAATGAGCAATCAGCCCCAGCATTTT
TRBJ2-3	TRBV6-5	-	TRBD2	CASSSPLAGYVDTQYF	TGTGCCAGCAGTTCCCCGCTAGCGGGGTACGTAGATACGCAGTATTTT
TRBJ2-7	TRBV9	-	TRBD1	CASSVDRTGSYEQYF	TGTGCCAGCAGCGTAGATCGGACAGGGTCCTACGAGCAGTACTTC
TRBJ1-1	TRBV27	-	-	CASKLQPNTEAFF	TGTGCCAGCAAACTGCAGCCGAACACTGAAGCTTTCTTT
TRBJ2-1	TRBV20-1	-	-	CSASPRGLFYNEQFF	TGCAGTGCTAGTCCTCGCGGCTTATTCTACAATGAGCAGTTCTTC
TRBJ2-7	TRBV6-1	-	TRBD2	CASSETGLAGGYEQYF	TGTGCCAGCAGTGAAACGGGACTAGCGGGGGGCTACGAGCAGTACTTC
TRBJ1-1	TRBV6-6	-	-	CASSYGLGRREEAFF	TGTGCCAGCAGTTACGGGTTAGGGCGCAGAGAGGAAGCTTTCTTT